The TCR beta chain under discussion was sequenced for a study of shared clonotypes between healthy human individuals (dated by TCRdb to 2020 to 2022). Context from the whole study: A couple of women and three men aged 18 to 49 years were included in the cohort. Per donor, three plates each were used for CD4 naive and CD4 memory, two for CD8 naive, and one for CD8 memory. Blood TCR repertoires of a handful of healthy adults were deeply sequenced to estimate repertoire size and the extent of clonotype sharing between individuals. Libraries were prepared and TCR repertoires were sequenced by different laboratories using diverse techniques, in order to increase sequencing depth and limit assay-specific biases. Leukapheresis yielded between about 0.9 and 8.9 billion PBMCs per donor.

CD8 naive samples were obtained by positive selection for CCR7 among CD45RO-negative cells, yielding a CD45RA+CCR7+ population from which TemRA cells were excluded. Donors were healthy HIV-negative adults with no recently reported acute infections or vaccinations. All donors were Caucasian adults living in Nashville, Tennessee, USA. Blood was obtained by leukapheresis, after which PBMCs were separated by Ficoll-Histopaque density gradient centrifugation and cryopreserved in liquid nitrogen vapor phase. Analytical flow cytometry was used to check the purity and quantity of each magnetically sorted T cell population. From each sorted fraction, genomic DNA was isolated and quantified by UV absorbance on a Nanodrop 2000c. Broad study findings and their caveats: Naive subsets generally had larger estimated clonotype richness than memory subsets. Clonotypes shared by all four sorted-subset donors showed higher generation probabilities than non-shared clonotypes. Sampling was restricted to blood, and TCR repertoires in tissues likely differ from the TCR repertoires found in blood. Roughly 5% of naive CD4, roughly 3.5% of naive CD8, approximately 2.2% of memory CD4, and over 0.35% of memory CD8 clonotypes were shared across a few donors. Incomplete sequencing was indicated by rarefaction of sorted-subset datasets, despite the large sequencing depth. Pairwise subsampling indicated that sequencing depth was expected to affect the degree of clonotype sharing among donors. The genetic and exposure-history diversity represented was limited by the small number of donors.

Taken from cysteine to phenylalanine, the CDR3 has 16 residues. Only the CDR3 region is kept as DNA, spanning 48 bases read in frame from base 1. The germline V gene sets CDR1 to SGHVS and CDR2 to FQNEAQ. V was cut back by 3 bases and J by 6 bases, leaving a gap of 21 bases between them. For this clone: Its antigen remains unidentified. No per-base quality is available; no much larger clone lies one base away.

Using the deep immunoSEQ assay, multiplex PCR amplified TCR CDR3 regions from genomic DNA. Extracted genomic DNA from each cell subset was distributed evenly across all wells of several immunoSEQ 96-well plates, and each plate was treated as a replicate. For sorted subsets, roughly 0.2 ug genomic DNA, equal to 25,000 to 35,000 T cell genomes, was loaded into each replicate PCR. Purified libraries were measured with a Qubit 3.0 fluorometer, size-checked on a Bioanalyzer 2100, and measured again with the KAPA Library Quantification kit. A separate single-read 150-cycle Illumina NextSeq 550 flow cell was used to sequence each immunoSEQ 96-well plate. Under the source paper's analysis protocol: Because the immunoSEQ output held only junctional sequences and lacked quality scores, the filtering could not match the filtering applied to full-length reads. Sequences were annotated with PyIR, a Python wrapper for IgBLAST v1.9, and V/J genes and CDR3 were assigned using IMGT germline references. Reads were filtered out if the reads had weak V/J assignments (E-value above 1e-6), no CDR3, stop codons, out-of-frame junctions, or ambiguous translated residues. V3J clonotypes were defined as sequences sharing the same inferred V gene, J gene, and CDR3 amino acid sequence. To compute the percentage overlap between repertoires, the number of shared unique clonotypes was divided by the size of the smaller repertoire. Three approaches were used to assess repertoire richness: RTK rarefaction, the Chao1 estimator, and Recon v2.1 estimates of unobserved clonotypes. For all TCRbeta clonotypes obtained by the gDNA method from several donors, generation probabilities were computed with OLGA. The table comes from immuneACCESS by way of TCRdb, which keeps in-frame sequences with V and J called. Part of the clones is missing from these tables; in studies checked, under half for an unresolved V gene and the rest for unknown reasons. The D gene and trimming were derived from the DNA, and the V and J assignments and clone size from that table. For this sample the table gives more than 500,000 clones, of which 90% to 95% were detected only once. The ten largest clones add up to 0.11% of the sample.

The chain is encoded by TRBV7-8 joined to TRBJ2-7, and possibly TRBD2, on 6 matching bases. The receptor's source is a woman aged 25 to 39 in good health. The sequenced sample was naive CD8+ T cells sorted from blood. Reading the label with the study, this specimen's cell subset or site is: CD45RA+CCR7+. The CDR3 loop reads CASSLEELADLSEQYF. The DNA sequence is as follows: TGTGCCAGCAGCTTGGAGGAACTAGCAGACCTCTCCGAGCAGTACTTC.